The 30 T cell receptor beta chains in this list originate from one sample, sequenced in a study of T cell responses to AZD1222 COVID-19 vaccine (TCRdb year 2021). Libraries were constructed by the immunoSEQ multiplex PCR assay. Not all clones reach the TCRdb copy of this immuneACCESS table, which keeps in-frame sequences only. Checked studies attribute under half of the gap to unresolved V genes and leave the rest unexplained. Within this sample are under 130,000 clones, with 90% of them counted one time only. The leading ten clones occupy 4% to 5.5% of the sample. Sample time point, as interpreted from the label and publication: baseline before first vaccination. The specimen was peripheral blood, collected on day 0 of AZD1222 vaccination. The receptors were sampled from an adult in good health.

V is TRBV30 and J is TRBJ1-2, with unresolved D. The germline V and J ends were trimmed by 0 bases and 0 bases, with 5 bases remaining between them. CDR3 length equals 13 residues. The germline gives CDR1 GTSNPN, CDR2 SVGIG (reference sequence). CDR3 loop: CAWSVQTNYGYTF. CDR3 coding DNA: TGTGCCTGGAGTGTACAGACTAACTATGGCTACACCTTC.

The chain employs TRBV6-6 and TRBJ1-3, with a tentative D call TRBD1 (5 bases). From germline, CDR1 is MNHNY and CDR2 SVGAGI (reference sequence). Trimming pared 6 bases from V and 8 bases from J, leaving 11 bases between. The CDR3 is 12 residues long. The CDR3, as DNA: TGTGCCAGCAGGGAGGGGCCCGACACCATATATTTT. Translation gives CASREGPDTIYF.

The rearrangement links TRBV7-2 to TRBJ2-5, with TRBD1 as a possible D gene (7 bases). This CDR3 comprises 15 residues. CDR1 SGHTA and CDR2 FQGNSA come from the germline V gene. V gave up 6 bases and J gave up 4 bases, with 18 bases separating them. CDR3: CASSQEGARRETQYF. The CDR3 region has the DNA TGTGCCAGCAGTCAGGAGGGGGCGCGTCGAGAGACCCAGTACTTC. The full variable domain, in which reference TRBV7-2 and TRBJ2-5 provide the parts outside the CDR3, is GAGVSQSPSNKVTEKGKDVELRCDPISGHTALYWYRQSLGQGLEFLIYFQGNSAPDKSGLPSDRFSAERTGGSVSTLTIQRTQQEDSAVYLCASSQEGARRETQYFGPGTRLLVL.

J is TRBJ1-2 and V is TRBV24-1, with TRBD1 matching over 9 bases. This CDR3 has 15 amino acids. Looked up from germline, CDR1 is KGHDR and CDR2 is SFDVKD. Trimming took 5 bases from V and 4 from J; bases not matched to a gene: 7. CDR3 sequence: CATSASDRGGYGYTF. CDR3 DNA: TGTGCCACCAGTGCCTCGGACAGGGGAGGCTATGGCTACACCTTC.

The V call is TRBV5-1, the J call TRBJ1-4; TRBD1 agrees at 9 bases. CDR3 length equals 14 residues. Germline trimming cut 3 bases from V and 7 bases from J; bases unmatched to any gene: 4. Germline V CDR1 and CDR2: SGHRS, YFSETQ. CDR3 sequence reads: CASSSTGGREKLFF. Here the CDR3 DNA reads TGCGCCAGCAGCTCTACAGGGGGCCGTGAAAAACTGTTTTTT.

This clone was found a few times. The chain combines TRBV4-1 with TRBJ1-6; TRBD1 agrees at 9 bases. Germline V gene sequence: CDR1 MGHRA, CDR2 YSYEKL. This CDR3 has 14 amino acids. The V segment lost 4 bases and the J segment 9 bases; nucleotides outside the gene matches: 4. In nucleotides, the CDR3 is TGCGCCAGCAGCCGGACAGGGGAGGTTTCACCCCTCCACTTT. This codes for CASSRTGEVSPLHF.

The gene calls are TRBV5-1 and TRBJ2-2; a possible D gene is TRBD1 (6 bases). Germline loops: CDR1 SGHRS, CDR2 YFSETQ. There are 17 residues in the CDR3. Trimming shortened V by 3 bases and J by 0 bases, and 15 bases separated the two germline ends. The CDR3 protein is CASSSFRDTANTGELFF. The CDR3 coding sequence is TGCGCCAGCAGCTCCTTCCGGGACACGGCGAACACCGGGGAGCTGTTTTTT.

The chain combines TRBV12-5 with TRBJ2-7; 10 bases match TRBD1. The CDR3 has 14 amino acids. Germline V gene sequence: CDR1 LGHNT, CDR2 FRNRAP. V lost 6 bases, J lost 2 bases, and 4 bases stayed unmatched. DNA for the CDR3: TGTGCTAGTGGACCCGGACAGGGGGCCTACGAGCAGTACTTC. Amino acid sequence: CASGPGQGAYEQYF.

The rearrangement links TRBV7-3 to TRBJ1-1; no definite D call. Germline lookup yields CDR1 SGHTA and CDR2 FQGTGA. CDR3 length: 14 residues. Trimming removed 2 bases from V and 1 base from J, with 8 bases in between. CDR3 in DNA: TGTGCCAGCAGCTTATCCGCTGCGAACACTGAAGCTTTCTTT. This sequence encodes CASSLSAANTEAFF.

Only a few counts were recorded for this clone. V is TRBV28 and J is TRBJ1-6; D is uncertain. Germline values: CDR1 MDHEN, CDR2 SYDVKM. This CDR3 comprises 16 residues. The ends were cut back, 1 base at V and 7 bases at J, with 14 bases in the middle. The CDR3 sequence: CASSLSGSGRNSPLHF. In DNA form, the CDR3 reads TGTGCCAGCAGTTTATCGGGGTCGGGGAGAAATTCACCCCTCCACTTT.

The V gene is TRBV3-1 (or the pseudogene TRBV3-2), the J gene TRBJ2-1; a weak D match, TRBD2 (5 bases). The CDR3 is 15 residues long. V lost 4 bases to trimming and J lost 0 bases, with 10 bases between them. Germline V lookup: CDR1 LGHDT, CDR2 YNNKEL (reference sequence). The CDR3 DNA sequence: TGTGCCAGCAGCCCTAGCCAGAGCTCCTACAATGAGCAGTTCTTC. It translates to CASSPSQSSYNEQFF.

This chain links TRBV19 with TRBJ1-2; D is possibly TRBD1 (5 bases). Trimming stripped 6 bases from V and 4 bases from J, with 12 bases between. The CDR3 is made up of 13 amino acids. Germline V gene sequence: CDR1 LNHDA, CDR2 SQIVND (reference sequence). CDR3 DNA sequence: TGTGCCAGTAGACCGGAGGGACCCTATGGCTACACCTTC. Amino acids: CASRPEGPYGYTF. The complete variable domain, with remaining parts taken from reference TRBV19 and TRBJ1-2, reads DGGITQSPKYLFRKEGQNVTLSCEQNLNHDAMYWYRQDPGQGLRLIYYSQIVNDFQKGDIAEGYSVSREKKESFPLTVTSAQKNPTAFYLCASRPEGPYGYTFGSGTRLTVV.

The chain links TRBV28 to TRBJ1-5; D may be TRBD1 (6 bases). The CDR3 sequence is 12 residues long. The ends were cut back, 6 bases at V and 6 bases at J, with 9 bases in the middle. Germline assignment: CDR1 MDHEN and CDR2 SYDVKM. CDR3 DNA: TGTGCCAGCAGACAGGGCCGTCAGCCCCAGCATTTT. Translating it yields CASRQGRQPQHF.

V usage is TRBV7-2 and J usage is TRBJ2-2; 11 nucleotides agree with TRBD1. Trimming removed 8 bases from V and 5 bases from J; junction bases left unmatched: 7. CDR3 length: 15 amino acids. The V gene's germline CDR1 is SGHTA and CDR2 FQGNSA. The CDR3 here is CASPHRDRGTGELFF. CDR3 bases: TGTGCCAGCCCCCACCGGGACAGGGGGACCGGGGAGCTGTTTTTT.

In the case of this clone: One end of the junction is discordant with germline, which a read error may explain. The genes are TRBV5-4 and TRBJ2-3, with unresolved D. The CDR3 runs to 11 residues. Germline CDR1 is SGHNT and CDR2 is YYREEE (reference sequence). In DNA, the CDR3 is TGTGCCACCAGCTTTGGGGATACGCAGTATTTT. This encodes CATSFGDTQYF.

The chain combines TRBV19 with TRBJ1-5, with D possibly matching TRBD1 (5 bases). This CDR3 region has 13 residues. Trimming removed 6 bases from V and 9 bases from J, with 15 bases in between. The germline CDR1 and CDR2 sequences are LNHDA and SQIVND (reference sequence). The CDR3 loop reads CASSGDGPRPQHF. The CDR3 DNA reads TGTGCCAGTAGCGGGGACGGACCAAGGCCCCAGCATTTT.

This chain joins TRBV19 and TRBJ1-6; D might be TRBD1 (6 bases). The CDR3 runs to 15 residues. V lost 6 bases to trimming and J lost 5 bases, with 14 bases between them. Germline V gene lookup returns CDR1 LNHDA and CDR2 SQIVND (reference sequence). The CDR3 is CASRRGGPDNSPLHF. CDR3 nucleotide sequence: TGTGCCAGTAGGAGAGGGGGGCCCGATAATTCACCCCTCCACTTT.

The rearrangement uses TRBV1 and TRBJ2-5; whether TRBD2, the table's D call, matches the DNA was not checked. TRBV1 is given as a pseudogene. The CDR3 spans 15 residues. For the CDR3, the DNA is TGCACCAGCAGCCAAGTTCTAGCGAGGCAAGAGACCCAGTACTTC. Translating gives CTSSQVLARQETQYF.

This clone showed up just once. Other nucleotide sequences from this sample produce the same CDR3. In DNA, the CDR3 is TGTGCCAGCAGCGTAGAGGGATCCTATGGCTACACCTTC. Its translation: CASSVEGSYGYTF. The gene calls are TRBV9 and TRBJ1-2, with D unresolved. Trimming stripped 0 bases from V and 4 bases from J, with 7 bases between. The CDR3 spans 13 residues. Germline V CDR1 and CDR2: SGDLS, YYNGEE.

This chain joins TRBV3-1 (or the pseudogene TRBV3-2) and TRBJ2-1; TRBD2 agrees at 8 bases. Germline V gene lookup returns CDR1 LGHDT and CDR2 YNNKEL (reference sequence). Trimming removed 3 bases from V and 6 bases from J; junction bases left unmatched: 16. CDR3 length: 18 amino acids. The CDR3 loop is CASSHPVGLSGGGNEQFF. The CDR3 region has the DNA TGTGCCAGCAGCCACCCCGTAGGCCTAAGCGGGGGCGGCAATGAGCAGTTCTTC.

This clone appeared once. The CDR3 sequence: CASSYQAGNEQYF. The DNA for the CDR3 is TGTGCCAGCAGTTACCAGGCGGGCAACGAGCAGTACTTC. The V gene is TRBV6-6, the J gene TRBJ2-7; D may be TRBD2 (5 bases). Germline V gives CDR1 MNHNY, CDR2 SVGAGI (reference sequence). The V gene lost 2 bases and the J gene lost 5 bases, with 10 bases spanning the gap. This CDR3 is 13 amino acids long.

In its sample, this clone was seen once. V and J are TRBV6-5 and TRBJ2-1; D might be TRBD1 or TRBD2, each matching 6 bases. The CDR3 sequence is 14 residues long. Trimming shortened V by 2 bases and J by 8 bases, and 13 bases separated the two germline ends. CDR1 and CDR2 from the germline V gene are MNHEY and SVGAGI. The CDR3 reads CASSYGGRWDEQFF. The CDR3 nucleotides are TGTGCCAGCAGTTACGGGGGGCGCTGGGATGAGCAGTTCTTC.

The chain uses TRBV19 and TRBJ1-1; 7 bases align to TRBD1. The germline V gene has CDR1 LNHDA and CDR2 SQIVND (reference sequence). The CDR3 totals 14 residues. V was clipped by 4 bases and J by 7 bases; unmatched bases: 9. The CDR3 region is CASSTLDRVDEAFF. In nucleotides, the CDR3 is TGTGCCAGTAGTACCCTAGACAGGGTAGATGAAGCTTTCTTT.

This clone was seen once. The chain is built from TRBV2 and TRBJ1-1; a possible D gene is TRBD1 (5 bases). The CDR3 covers 14 residues. The V end was cut by 5 bases, the J end by 0 bases, with 10 bases between. Germline V lookup: CDR1 SNHLY, CDR2 FYNNEI. The CDR3: CASSSLGVNTEAFF. For the CDR3, the DNA is TGTGCCAGCAGTTCTTTAGGGGTGAACACTGAAGCTTTCTTT.

The chain recombines TRBV5-1 with TRBJ2-3, with D unresolved. The V end was cut by 0 bases, the J end by 3 bases, with 2 bases between. The CDR3 runs 12 residues. CDR1 and CDR2 (germline): SGHRS, YFSETQ. The CDR3 sequence: CASSLATDTQYF. CDR3 sequence (DNA): TGCGCCAGCAGCTTGGCGACAGATACGCAGTATTTT.

The chain combines TRBV3-1 (or the pseudogene TRBV3-2) with TRBJ2-2; 8 bases are shared with TRBD1. V lost 0 bases, J lost 6 bases, and 3 bases stayed unmatched. CDR3 size: 15 residues. Germline V gene sequence: CDR1 LGHDT, CDR2 YNNKEL (reference sequence). CDR3 sequence (DNA): TGTGCCAGCAGCCAAGAAGGCAGGGGGCCCGGGGAGCTGTTTTTT. It specifies CASSQEGRGPGELFF.

This chain connects TRBV24-1 to TRBJ2-3; TRBD2 matches at 11 bases. The germline V gene has CDR1 KGHDR and CDR2 SFDVKD. Trimming at V came to 10 bases and at J to 2 bases, leaving 10 bases not matched to a gene. CDR3 length: 16 amino acids. The CDR3 region has the DNA TGTGCCACGGCGTCCCATAGCGGGGGGGACACAGATACGCAGTATTTT. Protein product: CATASHSGGDTDTQYF.

The J gene is TRBJ2-2, the V gene TRBV2; the match to TRBD2 covers 12 bases. With 8 bases clipped from V and 5 bases from J, the junction kept 3 bases outside the gene matches. Germline CDR1 and CDR2: SNHLY and FYNNEI. The CDR3 sequence is 14 residues long. CDR3 sequence: CASGLAGLTGELFF. CDR3 DNA: TGTGCCAGCGGACTAGCGGGGTTAACCGGGGAGCTGTTTTTT.

The genes are TRBV9 and TRBJ1-2; D may be TRBD1 (5 bases). V was shortened by 0 bases and J by 8 bases, with 17 bases between the two germline ends. CDR1 is SGDLS, CDR2 YYNGEE, per germline. CDR3 length: 15 amino acids. CDR3 in amino acids: CASSVGGSRATGYTF. The CDR3 region has the DNA TGTGCCAGCAGCGTAGGGGGCTCCCGGGCTACGGGCTACACCTTC. Full variable domain (rest looked up from reference TRBV9 and TRBJ1-2): DSGVTQTPKHLITATGQRVTLRCSPRSGDLSVYWYQQSLDQGLQFLIQYYNGEERAKGNILERFSAQQFPDLHSELNLSSLELGDSALYFCASSVGGSRATGYTFGSGTRLTVV.

V usage is TRBV7-2 and J usage is TRBJ1-1; D is uncertain. Germline CDR1 is SGHTA and CDR2 is FQGNSA. The CDR3 is 14 amino acids. Trimming cost V 1 base and J 5 bases, with 11 bases left between them. CDR3 region: CASSLVGRYTEAFF. CDR3 nucleotides: TGTGCCAGCAGCTTAGTGGGTCGGTATACTGAAGCTTTCTTT.